Each of the 28 T cell receptor beta chains below was sequenced from the same sample in a study of cytomegalovirus exposure and HLA in healthy donors. Measured with immunoSEQ multiplex PCR; TCRdb has only the in-frame clones, and not every one. The sample carries tens of thousands of clones, roughly 91% recorded once. Material for sequencing was PBMCs. The receptors were gathered from a man aged 18 to 35 in good health and CMV-seronegative.

This chain joins TRBV6-5 and TRBJ1-4; D remains ambiguous. Germline V gene data show CDR1 as MNHEY and CDR2 as SVGAGI. With 2 bases removed from V and 3 bases from J, the gap between germline ends came to 4 bases. This CDR3 is built from 13 residues. The CDR3 DNA follows: TGTGCCAGCAGTTACAGCCCTAATGAAAAACTGTTTTTT. Translation gives CASSYSPNEKLFF.

The V and J genes are TRBV20-1 and TRBJ2-1; D is undetermined. This CDR3 is built from 10 residues. CDR1 is DFQATT and CDR2 is SNEGSKA in the germline V gene (reference sequence). Between the trimmed V and J ends, which lost 6 bases and 8 bases, there was a span of 8 bases. This chain's CDR3 is CSAPGDEQFF. The CDR3 DNA is TGCAGTGCCCCTGGAGATGAGCAGTTCTTC.

This chain links TRBV15 with TRBJ2-7; D remains ambiguous. The CDR3 totals 13 residues. Trimming shortened V by 0 bases and J by 2 bases, and 5 bases separated the two germline ends. Germline loops: CDR1 LNHNV, CDR2 YYDKDF (reference sequence). CDR3 sequence reads: CATSRDHAYEQYF. DNA for the CDR3: TGTGCCACCAGCAGAGACCATGCCTACGAGCAGTACTTC. The full variable domain, with the rest looked up from reference TRBV15 and TRBJ2-7, is DAMVIQNPRYQVTQFGKPVTLSCSQTLNHNVMYWYQQKSSQAPKLLFHYYDKDFNNEADTPDNFQSRRPNTSFCFLDIRSPGLGDTAMYLCATSRDHAYEQYFGPGTRLTVT.

This rearrangement joins TRBV9 to TRBJ1-1; D ambiguous. The CDR3 totals 13 residues. V dropped 0 bases and J dropped 4 bases, with 7 bases sitting between them. Germline V lookup: CDR1 SGDLS, CDR2 YYNGEE. The CDR3 DNA reads TGTGCCAGCAGCGTAGAATGGAGCACTGAAGCTTTCTTT. It encodes CASSVEWSTEAFF.

This clone has only one observation. The chain combines TRBV5-6 with TRBJ1-6, with TRBD1 as a possible D gene (5 bases). CDR3 length: 16 residues. CDR1 and CDR2 from the germline V gene are SGHDT and YYEEEE. Trimming shortened V by 4 bases and J by 9 bases, and 20 bases separated the two germline ends. Here the CDR3 DNA reads TGTGCCAGCAGCCAGAATGCCGGGGACGGGAGTTCACCCCTCCACTTT. Translated: CASSQNAGDGSSPLHF. Looking up the rest from reference TRBV5-6 and TRBJ1-6 gives the full variable domain: DAGVTQSPTHLIKTRGQQVTLRCSPKSGHDTVSWYQQALGQGPQFIFQYYEEEERQRGNFPDRFSGHQFPNYSSELNVNALLLGDSALYLCASSQNAGDGSSPLHFGNGTRLTVT.

The rearrangement uses TRBV5-1 and TRBJ2-7, with a tentative D call TRBD2 (6 bases). Trimming pared 5 bases from V and 6 bases from J, leaving 21 bases between. The germline V gene encodes CDR1 SGHRS and CDR2 YFSETQ. The CDR3 has 15 residues. The CDR3 DNA is TGCGCCAGCAGACCTTCAAAAGGACTATTTGCCGAGCAGTACTTC. Protein: CASRPSKGLFAEQYF.

The chain is built from TRBV6-6 and TRBJ1-6, with D perhaps TRBD1 (6 bases). Germline CDR1 MNHNY, CDR2 SVGAGI (reference sequence). CDR3 length equals 14 residues. V was shortened by 2 bases and J by 9 bases, with 11 bases between the two germline ends. CDR3 coding DNA: TGTGCCAGCAGTTACCCCGACAGGTTTTCACCCCTCCACTTT. Its protein product is CASSYPDRFSPLHF.

The chain employs TRBV9 and TRBJ2-3; TRBD2 matches at 7 bases. Germline CDR1 reads SGDLS; CDR2 reads YYNGEE. V shed 5 bases and J 2 bases; nucleotides not matched to a gene: 11. The CDR3 sequence is 16 residues long. The CDR3 nucleotides read TGTGCCAGCAGTCCTGGTGGGGGGGGGTCCACAGATACGCAGTATTTT. This sequence encodes CASSPGGGGSTDTQYF.

The V and J genes are TRBV9 and TRBJ2-1; D is possibly TRBD2 (5 bases). Germline CDR1 is SGDLS and CDR2 is YYNGEE. Trimming left V 1 base short and J 8 bases short, with 13 bases between. The CDR3 is 14 amino acids. The chain's CDR3 is CASSVLIARDEQFF. Here the CDR3 DNA reads TGTGCCAGCAGCGTATTAATAGCGAGGGATGAGCAGTTCTTC. The full variable domain, in which reference TRBV9 and TRBJ2-1 provide the parts outside the CDR3, is DSGVTQTPKHLITATGQRVTLRCSPRSGDLSVYWYQQSLDQGLQFLIQYYNGEERAKGNILERFSAQQFPDLHSELNLSSLELGDSALYFCASSVLIARDEQFFGPGTRLTVL.

V usage is TRBV27 and J usage is TRBJ2-7; no definite D call. This CDR3 contains 14 residues. In germline, CDR1 is MNHEY, CDR2 SMNVEV (reference sequence). Trimming removed 3 bases from V and 5 bases from J, with 14 bases in between. The CDR3 DNA reads TGTGCCAGCAGTTTTTACTTGAGGATCCACGAGCAGTACTTC. As protein: CASSFYLRIHEQYF.

A single count supports this clone. Sequence at one end of the junction differs from germline and may be a read error. V gene TRBV11-1 combines with J gene TRBJ1-1; maybe TRBD1 (5 bases). This CDR3 has 12 residues. Germline V gene data show CDR1 as SGHAT and CDR2 as FQDESV (reference sequence). CDR3 nucleotide sequence: TGTGCCAGCAGCCCAGACAGCGCTGAGGCTTTCTTT. Translation: CASSPDSAEAFF.

V gene TRBV4-2 combines with J gene TRBJ1-5, with 9 bases matching TRBD1. Germline V lookup: CDR1 LGHNA, CDR2 YNFKEQ. The CDR3 is 16 residues long. J was trimmed by 6 bases and V by 0 bases; bases with no gene match: 6. CDR3 in DNA: TGTGCCAGCAGCCAAGAAGTCCCGGACAGGGGTCAGCCCCAGCATTTT. Translated: CASSQEVPDRGQPQHF.

J is TRBJ2-3 and V is TRBV5-1; 8 bases are shared with TRBD1. The CDR3 extends over 16 amino acids. J was trimmed by 2 bases and V by 0 bases; bases with no gene match: 5. From germline, CDR1 is SGHRS and CDR2 YFSETQ. CDR3: CASSLGGTGLTDTQYF. The CDR3 coding sequence is TGCGCCAGCAGCTTGGGGGGGACAGGCCTCACAGATACGCAGTATTTT.

The chain uses TRBV18 and TRBJ1-1, with 7 positions matching TRBD1. Germline CDR1 and CDR2: KGHSH and LQKENI. The CDR3 sequence is 12 residues long. V gave up 3 bases and J gave up 7 bases; unmatched junction bases: 2. CDR3 sequence: CASSPDRVEAFF. The CDR3 coding sequence is TGTGCCAGCTCACCTGACAGGGTTGAAGCTTTCTTT.

This chain uses TRBV25-1 with TRBJ2-3, with a weak D call TRBD2 (6 bases). The CDR3 has 15 amino acids. CDR1 is MGHDK, CDR2 SYGVNS, per germline. The germline V and J ends were trimmed by 7 bases and 2 bases, with 16 bases remaining between them. CDR3 sequence reads: CASKGRRGTTDTQYF. Written as DNA, the CDR3 is TGTGCCAGCAAAGGGCGACGGGGGACCACAGATACGCAGTATTTT.

The chain employs TRBV5-5 and TRBJ2-2; TRBD1 matches 7 bases. Unmatched junction bases numbered 1, after V lost 2 bases and J lost 0 bases. This CDR3 has 15 residues. Germline CDR1 SGHKS, CDR2 YYEKEE (reference sequence). The CDR3 loop is CASSLGTANTGELFF. CDR3 coding DNA: TGTGCCAGCAGCTTAGGGACAGCGAACACCGGGGAGCTGTTTTTT.

V is TRBV20-1 and J is TRBJ1-1, with 7 nucleotides matching TRBD1. V dropped 3 bases and J dropped 6; count of bases not matched to a gene: 1. Germline CDR1 DFQATT, CDR2 SNEGSKA (reference sequence). CDR3 length: 11 residues. The CDR3: CSASGTAEAFF. CDR3 DNA sequence: TGCAGTGCTAGCGGGACAGCTGAAGCTTTCTTT.

The V and J genes are TRBV27 and TRBJ2-5; TRBD1 matches at 7 bases. The V segment lost 4 bases and the J segment 12 bases; nucleotides outside the gene matches: 11. The germline V gene encodes CDR1 MNHEY and CDR2 SMNVEV (reference sequence). The CDR3 has 13 residues. The CDR3 DNA sequence: TGTGCCAGCAGTTCAAAGATTCCGGGACAGAAGTACTTC. This translates into CASSSKIPGQKYF.

The chain joins TRBV6-6 to TRBJ2-7; a possible D gene is TRBD1 (6 bases). Germline V CDR1 and CDR2: MNHNY, SVGAGI (reference sequence). The CDR3 totals 14 residues. V lost 6 bases to trimming and J lost 0 bases, with 12 bases between them. CDR3 nucleotide sequence: TGTGCCAGCAGACAGGGCCTCCGCTCCTACGAGCAGTACTTC. Encoded protein: CASRQGLRSYEQYF.

The J gene is TRBJ2-2, the V gene TRBV10-2, with D maybe TRBD2 (5 bases). Per the germline V gene, CDR1 is WSHSY and CDR2 is SAAADI. This CDR3 comprises 14 residues. V lost 4 bases, J lost 8 bases, and 14 bases lay in between. CDR3 sequence: CASSVLSGKGELFF. DNA of the CDR3: TGCGCCAGCAGTGTTTTATCGGGGAAAGGGGAGCTGTTTTTT.

The chain joins TRBV19 to TRBJ1-1, with 8 bases aligning to TRBD1. J gave up 6 bases and V 3 bases, and 3 bases lay outside the gene matches. Looked up from germline, CDR1 is LNHDA and CDR2 is SQIVND (reference sequence). The CDR3 has 13 amino acids. The CDR3 here is CASSMDRAAEAFF. Written as DNA, the CDR3 is TGTGCCAGTAGTATGGACAGGGCTGCTGAAGCTTTCTTT.

This chain links TRBV6-1 with TRBJ1-5; 7 bases are a match to TRBD1. The germline V gene encodes CDR1 MNHNS and CDR2 SASEGT. The CDR3 is made up of 14 amino acids. V was pared by 6 bases and J by 4 bases, with 6 bases of the junction left unmatched. CDR3 sequence (DNA): TGTGCCAGCAGCCAGGACAGGTGGAATCAGCCCCAGCATTTT. Its translation is CASSQDRWNQPQHF.

This chain links TRBV6-6 with TRBJ1-5; no clear D gene. The germline V and J ends were trimmed by 5 bases and 4 bases, with 12 bases remaining between them. The CDR3 covers 14 residues. In germline, CDR1 is MNHNY, CDR2 SVGAGI (reference sequence). The DNA of the CDR3 is TGTGCCAGCAGTGACGGCGGGGAAAATCAGCCCCAGCATTTT. Amino acids: CASSDGGENQPQHF.

This sequence joins TRBV1 and TRBJ2-1; the table's D call, TRBD2, was not checked against the DNA. TRBV1 is noted as a pseudogene. This CDR3 has 21 amino acids. CDR3 nucleotides: TGCACCAGCAGCCAAGACCCAGGGACTAGCGGGAGACAAAGCTCCTACAATGAGCAGTTCTTC. Protein: CTSSQDPGTSGRQSSYNEQFF.

This rearrangement joins TRBV6-1 to TRBJ2-2, with 10 bases aligning to TRBD1. Germline trimming cut 4 bases from V and 4 bases from J; bases unmatched to any gene: 3. The CDR3 runs 15 residues. CDR1 MNHNS and CDR2 SASEGT come from the germline V gene. CDR3 bases: TGTGCCAGCAGTGGACAGGGGGCGCGCACCGGGGAGCTGTTTTTT. Protein: CASSGQGARTGELFF.

The chain carries TRBV2 and TRBJ2-7, with TRBD2 identical over 7 bases. The length of the CDR3 is 16 residues. With 3 bases clipped from V and 0 bases from J, the junction kept 8 bases outside the gene matches. Germline V lookup: CDR1 SNHLY, CDR2 FYNNEI. For the CDR3, the DNA is TGTGCCAGCAGTGAGAGGCGGGAGCGAGTCTCCTACGAGCAGTACTTC. This translates into CASSERRERVSYEQYF.

V gene TRBV30 combines with J gene TRBJ2-3; weak D call: TRBD2 (5 bases). Between the trimmed V and J ends, which lost 7 bases and 0 bases, there was a span of 14 bases. CDR1 and CDR2 from the germline V gene are GTSNPN and SVGIG (reference sequence). The CDR3 has 14 residues. The CDR3, as DNA: TGTGCCTACCTCCGGACTCCTAGCACAGATACGCAGTATTTT. Protein product: CAYLRTPSTDTQYF.

The J gene is TRBJ1-2, the V gene TRBV5-1; D possibly corresponds to TRBD1 (6 bases). The germline V gene encodes CDR1 SGHRS and CDR2 YFSETQ. The CDR3 length is 15 residues. V gave up 4 bases and J gave up 6 bases, with 19 bases separating them. The CDR3 protein is CASSLRTGTINGYTF. In nucleotides, the CDR3 is TGCGCCAGCAGCCTGAGGACCGGGACAATCAATGGCTACACCTTC.